The rows below give T cell receptor beta chains drawn from one sample of a study of blood T cell repertoires in COVID-19. TCRdb keeps only in-frame clones here, not all; method: immunoSEQ multiplex PCR. Of over 200,000 clones listed, about nine tenths are singletons. Sequences were obtained from peripheral blood. These receptors were collected from a man aged 35 to 55 with acute or convalescent COVID-19. Each CDR3 is given with its conserved first and last residue. Each record gives: J gene, clone size, D gene, V gene, CDR3 DNA, CDR3 protein. D genes are given only for firm matches. Clone sizes are given selectively: once, few, many, or a class where the clone is expanded.

J gene: TRBJ2-1
clone size: NA
D gene: TRBD1
V gene: TRBV5-1
CDR3 DNA: TGCGCCAGCAGTTCCGGGACAGGGTACAATGAGCAGTTCTTC
CDR3 protein: CASSSGTGYNEQFF

J gene: TRBJ2-7
clone size: NA
D gene: TRBD1
V gene: TRBV9
CDR3 DNA: TGTGCCAGCAGCCCACAAACCGGGACAGGGTCCTACGAGCAGTACTTC
CDR3 protein: CASSPQTGTGSYEQYF

J gene: TRBJ2-3
clone size: NA
D gene: TRBD2
V gene: TRBV29-1
CDR3 DNA: TGCAGCGTTCGATCCGGGACTAGCGGGAACACAGATACGCAGTATTTT
CDR3 protein: CSVRSGTSGNTDTQYF

J gene: TRBJ2-3
clone size: NA
D gene: TRBD1
V gene: TRBV11-2
CDR3 DNA: TGTGCCAGCAGCGCCGGCAGGGGGTATATGACAGATACGCAGTATTTT
CDR3 protein: CASSAGRGYMTDTQYF

J gene: TRBJ2-5
clone size: NA
D gene: NA
V gene: TRBV18
CDR3 DNA: TGTGCCAGCTCTAACTCCGTGGAAGAGACCCAGTACTTC
CDR3 protein: CASSNSVEETQYF

J gene: TRBJ2-1
clone size: NA
D gene: TRBD2
V gene: TRBV6-4
CDR3 DNA: TGTGCCAGCAGTGACTCGAGGCTAGCGGGGGCCAAAGGGGAGCAGTTCTTC
CDR3 protein: CASSDSRLAGAKGEQFF

J gene: TRBJ1-2
clone size: NA
D gene: TRBD1
V gene: TRBV4-2
CDR3 DNA: TGTGCCAGCAGCCAAGATAAGGGACAGGGGGCAGGCTACACCTTC
CDR3 protein: CASSQDKGQGAGYTF

J gene: TRBJ2-5
clone size: NA
D gene: NA
V gene: TRBV2
CDR3 DNA: TGTGCCAGCAGCAAGGACACGGAGACCCAGTACTTC
CDR3 protein: CASSKDTETQYF

J gene: TRBJ2-1
clone size: NA
D gene: TRBD2
V gene: TRBV7-9
CDR3 DNA: TGTGCCAGCAGCTTAGGTAGCGGGAGTTACAATGAGCAGTTCTTC
CDR3 protein: CASSLGSGSYNEQFF

J gene: TRBJ1-3
clone size: NA
D gene: NA
V gene: TRBV4-1
CDR3 DNA: TGCGCCAGCAGCCAAGATCGTATTGACAGCTACTCTGGAAACACCATATATTTT
CDR3 protein: CASSQDRIDSYSGNTIYF

J gene: TRBJ1-5
clone size: NA
D gene: TRBD1
V gene: TRBV6-2/TRBV6-3
CDR3 DNA: TGTGCCAGCAGTCGCCCGGGACAGGGGTCCTATAGCAATCAGCCCCAGCATTTT
CDR3 protein: CASSRPGQGSYSNQPQHF

J gene: TRBJ1-5
clone size: NA
D gene: NA
V gene: TRBV19
CDR3 DNA: TGTGCCAGTAGTGCTATAAACACGGCAGGGCCCCAGCATTTT
CDR3 protein: CASSAINTAGPQHF

J gene: TRBJ1-1
clone size: few
D gene: TRBD1
V gene: TRBV5-1
CDR3 DNA: TGCGCCAGCAGCTTTCGATCAGGGGGTTCCGGCACTGAAGCTTTCTTT
CDR3 protein: CASSFRSGGSGTEAFF

J gene: TRBJ1-1
clone size: NA
D gene: NA
V gene: TRBV6-1
CDR3 DNA: TGTGCCAGCAGTGAGTTGATCCCCCGCGGCACTGAAGCTTTCTTT
CDR3 protein: CASSELIPRGTEAFF

J gene: TRBJ1-5
clone size: NA
D gene: TRBD1
V gene: TRBV19
CDR3 DNA: TGTGCCAGCAAATCGGGACAGTTGAATAGCAATCAGCCCCAGCATTTT
CDR3 protein: CASKSGQLNSNQPQHF

J gene: TRBJ2-3
clone size: few
D gene: TRBD2
V gene: TRBV27
CDR3 DNA: TGTGCCAGCAGTTTGTTCGGGACTAGCGGGTATCAAGATACGCAGTATTTT
CDR3 protein: CASSLFGTSGYQDTQYF

J gene: TRBJ2-5
clone size: NA
D gene: NA
V gene: TRBV24-1
CDR3 DNA: TGTGCCACCAGTGATAAAAAACCGATCCGGGAGACCCAGTACTTC
CDR3 protein: CATSDKKPIRETQYF

J gene: TRBJ2-5
clone size: NA
D gene: NA
V gene: TRBV19
CDR3 DNA: TGTGCCAGTAGTCCAGAAAACCAAGAGACCCAGTACTTC
CDR3 protein: CASSPENQETQYF

J gene: TRBJ1-1
clone size: NA
D gene: NA
V gene: TRBV18
CDR3 DNA: TGTGCCAGCTCCCGGGAGACTGAAGCTTTCTTT
CDR3 protein: CASSRETEAFF

J gene: TRBJ2-7
clone size: NA
D gene: NA
V gene: TRBV7-2
CDR3 DNA: TGTGCCAGCAGCCAAAGACAGGAGCAGTACTTC
CDR3 protein: CASSQRQEQYF

J gene: TRBJ2-2
clone size: NA
D gene: TRBD1
V gene: TRBV29-1
CDR3 DNA: TGCAGCGTTTTGGTAGGGGGCGACACCGGGGAGCTGTTTTTT
CDR3 protein: CSVLVGGDTGELFF

J gene: TRBJ2-2
clone size: NA
D gene: NA
V gene: TRBV12-3/TRBV12-4
CDR3 DNA: TGTGCCAGCAGCTCGAACACCGGGGAGCTGTTTTTT
CDR3 protein: CASSSNTGELFF

J gene: TRBJ1-5
clone size: NA
D gene: NA
V gene: TRBV2
CDR3 DNA: TGTGCCAGCAGTTCGGTTAGCAATCAGCCCCAGCATTTT
CDR3 protein: CASSSVSNQPQHF

J gene: TRBJ2-7
clone size: NA
D gene: NA
V gene: TRBV11-2
CDR3 DNA: TGTGCCAGCAGCTTAGCCCCCTGGTCCAGGGTTGAAGGCGAGCAGTACTTC
CDR3 protein: CASSLAPWSRVEGEQYF

J gene: TRBJ2-7
clone size: NA
D gene: NA
V gene: TRBV4-3
CDR3 DNA: TGCGCCAGCAGCCAAGATCGCGGGACCCCGTACGAGCAGTACTTC
CDR3 protein: CASSQDRGTPYEQYF

J gene: TRBJ1-5
clone size: NA
D gene: NA
V gene: TRBV15
CDR3 DNA: TGTGCCACCAGCAGACAGTATAATAGCAATCAGCCCCAGCATTTT
CDR3 protein: CATSRQYNSNQPQHF

J gene: TRBJ2-5
clone size: NA
D gene: NA
V gene: TRBV9
CDR3 DNA: TGTGCCAGCAGCGTAGGTAGTCTCCAAGAGACCCAGTACTTC
CDR3 protein: CASSVGSLQETQYF

J gene: TRBJ1-2
clone size: few
D gene: TRBD1
V gene: TRBV2
CDR3 DNA: TGTGCCAGCAGTCTTGGCACAGGGGCGGTCTATGGCTACACCTTC
CDR3 protein: CASSLGTGAVYGYTF

J gene: TRBJ2-5
clone size: NA
D gene: TRBD2
V gene: TRBV14
CDR3 DNA: TGTGCCAGCAGCCAAGAGGTTAGCGGGTCGACCCAGTACTTC
CDR3 protein: CASSQEVSGSTQYF

J gene: TRBJ1-2
clone size: NA
D gene: NA
V gene: TRBV7-2
CDR3 DNA: TGTGCCAGCAGCTTAATCGGGCAGGGGATACTGTCGGGAGGCTACACCTTC
CDR3 protein: CASSLIGQGILSGGYTF

J gene: TRBJ2-7
clone size: NA
D gene: TRBD2
V gene: TRBV6-5
CDR3 DNA: TGTGCCAGCACCCCCCTAGCGGGAGGGAACTACGAGCAGTACTTC
CDR3 protein: CASTPLAGGNYEQYF

J gene: TRBJ2-5
clone size: NA
D gene: TRBD2
V gene: TRBV19
CDR3 DNA: TGTGCCAGTAGTATGACTAGCGGGGGGGCCTTACGGGAGACCCAGTACTTC
CDR3 protein: CASSMTSGGALRETQYF

J gene: TRBJ2-7
clone size: NA
D gene: TRBD1
V gene: TRBV13
CDR3 DNA: TGTGCCAGCAGCCTGGGACAGGGTGCCTACGAGCAGTACTTC
CDR3 protein: CASSLGQGAYEQYF

J gene: TRBJ1-2
clone size: NA
D gene: NA
V gene: TRBV29-1
CDR3 DNA: TGCGTCGGGGGTCAGGGCGACTATGGCTACACCTTC
CDR3 protein: CVGGQGDYGYTF

J gene: TRBJ1-1
clone size: NA
D gene: NA
V gene: TRBV7-2
CDR3 DNA: TGTGCCAGCAGCTTAGTGTTGGGGAGGACTGAAGCTTTCTTT
CDR3 protein: CASSLVLGRTEAFF

J gene: TRBJ2-1
clone size: NA
D gene: TRBD1
V gene: TRBV9
CDR3 DNA: TGTGCCAGCAGCGTAGTAGGTCAGGGGGCCTACAATGAGCAGTTCTTC
CDR3 protein: CASSVVGQGAYNEQFF

J gene: TRBJ2-1
clone size: NA
D gene: TRBD2
V gene: TRBV4-1
CDR3 DNA: TGCGCCAGCAGCCCCACGGGCGGGAGTTCAAATGAGCAGTTCTTC
CDR3 protein: CASSPTGGSSNEQFF

J gene: TRBJ2-5
clone size: NA
D gene: NA
V gene: TRBV7-2
CDR3 DNA: TGTGCCAGCAAGGGGGAGTTTAGTGGAGAGACCCAGTACTTC
CDR3 protein: CASKGEFSGETQYF

J gene: TRBJ2-7
clone size: NA
D gene: TRBD1
V gene: TRBV4-2
CDR3 DNA: TGTGCCAGCAGCCAACCGGACAGGGTCTACGAGCAGTACTTC
CDR3 protein: CASSQPDRVYEQYF

J gene: TRBJ2-5
clone size: NA
D gene: NA
V gene: TRBV5-4
CDR3 DNA: TGTGCCAGCAGCTTTCGACCAGGGGAGGGAGAGACCCAGTACTTC
CDR3 protein: CASSFRPGEGETQYF

J gene: TRBJ2-7
clone size: NA
D gene: NA
V gene: TRBV3-1/TRBV3-2
CDR3 DNA: TGTGCCAGCAGCCAATTTGGGCCCGAGCAGTACTTC
CDR3 protein: CASSQFGPEQYF

J gene: TRBJ2-7
clone size: NA
D gene: TRBD2
V gene: TRBV4-1
CDR3 DNA: TGCGCCAGCAGCCAAAGACTAGCGGGAACCGTCTCCTACGAGCAGTACTTC
CDR3 protein: CASSQRLAGTVSYEQYF

J gene: TRBJ1-1
clone size: NA
D gene: TRBD1
V gene: TRBV6-4
CDR3 DNA: TGTGCCAGCAGCAAGGACAGGGGGCGCAACGGTGAAGCTTTCTTT
CDR3 protein: CASSKDRGRNGEAFF